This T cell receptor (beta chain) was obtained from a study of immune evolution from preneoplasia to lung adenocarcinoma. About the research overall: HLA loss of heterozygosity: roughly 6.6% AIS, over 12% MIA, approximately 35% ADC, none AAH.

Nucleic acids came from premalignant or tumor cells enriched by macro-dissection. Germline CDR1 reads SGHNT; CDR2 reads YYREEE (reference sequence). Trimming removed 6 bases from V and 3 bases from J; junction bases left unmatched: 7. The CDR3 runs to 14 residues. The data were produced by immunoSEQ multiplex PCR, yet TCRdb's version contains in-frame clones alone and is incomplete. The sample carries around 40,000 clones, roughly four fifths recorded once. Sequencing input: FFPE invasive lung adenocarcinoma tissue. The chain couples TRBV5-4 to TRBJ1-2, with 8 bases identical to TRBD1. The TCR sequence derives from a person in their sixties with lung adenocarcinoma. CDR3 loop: CASTSGQADYGYTF. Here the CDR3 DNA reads TGTGCCAGCACCTCGGGACAGGCGGACTATGGCTACACCTTC. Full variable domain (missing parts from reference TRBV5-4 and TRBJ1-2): ETGVTQSPTHLIKTRGQQVTLRCSSQSGHNTVSWYQQALGQGPQFIFQYYREEENGRGNFPPRFSGLQFPNYSSELNVNALELDDSALYLCASTSGQADYGYTFGSGTRLTVV.